This T cell receptor beta chain was recovered during a study of OX40 agonist ivuxolimab in advanced cancers. Study-wide background: Patients were around 83% male with ages roughly 20 to 80, mean around 58. Earlier anti-PD-1, anti-PD-L1 or anti-CTLA-4 therapy was permitted; about 44% had received some. Whole-study results and caveats: Mean expanded clone counts were higher in CD8+ than CD4+ T cells.

The CDR3 contains 13 residues. Per germline, CDR1 SGDLS and CDR2 YYNGEE. V lost 4 bases to trimming and J lost 3 bases, with 8 bases between them. Assay used: immunoSEQ multiplex PCR; TCRdb lists only in-frame clones, some missing. The table has some 58,000 clones, 87% seen once. This clone was detected a few times. What it binds is unknown. The sequenced sample was CD4+ or CD8+ T cells sorted from blood, obtained in a trial of the OX40 agonist ivuxolimab. The TCR comes from an adult with an advanced solid tumor such as melanoma, head and neck, liver or kidney cancer. The chain employs TRBV9 and TRBJ2-1; D is undetermined. The CDR3 DNA is TGTGCCAGCAGCCCCCTGGTCTACAATGAGCAGTTCTTC. Residues: CASSPLVYNEQFF.